The rows below give T cell receptor beta chains drawn from one sample of a study of radiotherapy plus CTLA-4 blockade in lung cancer. Produced via immunoSEQ multiplex PCR; TCRdb's table is partial and in-frame only. The sample carries roughly 45,000 clones, 63% recorded once. The source material was peripheral blood, sampled from a patient treated with radiotherapy plus ipilimumab. All receptors derive from a human donor with non-small cell lung cancer who had a partial response to radiotherapy plus ipilimumab. CDR3s include the opening cysteine and the closing phenylalanine or tryptophan. A D gene is named only where the DNA matches it firmly. A clone size is listed for some rows: how often the clone was seen (once, few, many), or a class if it is expanded.

>TRBJ1-1|NA|TRBD1|TRBV5-4
TGTGCCAGCAGCCGGGACAGGGGGCACACTGAAGCTTTCTTT
CASSRDRGHTEAFF
>TRBJ2-2|few|NA|TRBV5-1
TGCGCCAGCAGCCTCGACGGACTGAGCACCGGGGAGCTGTTTTTT
CASSLDGLSTGELFF
>TRBJ2-4|NA|TRBD2|TRBV6-1
TGTGCCAGCAGTGGGGGACTAGCGGGAGGGGTCAAAAACATTCAGTACTTC
CASSGGLAGGVKNIQYF
>TRBJ1-5|NA|NA|TRBV19
TGTGCCAGTAGTATTGGCGGGGGCAGGGCTGATCAGCCCCAGCATTTT
CASSIGGGRADQPQHF
>TRBJ2-3|once|NA|TRBV20-1
TGCAGTGCTAATCTCGCGGATACGCAGTATTTT
CSANLADTQYF
>TRBJ2-3|NA|TRBD2|TRBV27
TGTGCCAGCAACATACTAGCGGGATACACAGATACGCAGTATTTT
CASNILAGYTDTQYF
>TRBJ2-7|NA|TRBD1|TRBV5-6
TGTGCCAGCAGCCTGGACAGGGTCTCCTACGAGCAGTACTTC
CASSLDRVSYEQYF
>TRBJ1-1|once|NA|TRBV5-1
TGCGCCAGCAGCTTGATCCCAGGGGACACTGAAGCTTTCTTT
CASSLIPGDTEAFF
>TRBJ2-5|NA|NA|TRBV29-1
TGCAGCGCTCAACCGTACCAGGGAGAGACCCAGTACTTC
CSAQPYQGETQYF
>TRBJ2-7|NA|NA|TRBV15
TGTGCCACCAGCGCCGGAGGCAGAGGCTACGAGCAGTACTTC
CATSAGGRGYEQYF
>TRBJ2-1|NA|NA|TRBV5-1
TGCGCCAGCAGCGAGGGAGACCCCTACAATGAGCAGTTCTTC
CASSEGDPYNEQFF
>TRBJ2-2|NA|TRBD2|TRBV29-1
TGCAGCGTTGAGTTAGCGGGGGGTACCGGGGAGCTGTTTTTT
CSVELAGGTGELFF
>TRBJ2-6|few|NA|TRBV6-7
TGTGCCAGCAGCCCTGACAGGCGTAGGGCCAACGTCCTGACTTTC
CASSPDRRRANVLTF
>TRBJ1-5|NA|TRBD1|TRBV2
TGTGCCAGCAGCGTACAGGGGGGTGGCAATCAGCCCCAGCATTTT
CASSVQGGGNQPQHF
>TRBJ2-1|NA|TRBD2|TRBV7-9
TGTGCCAGCAGCCTCTCAGGGACTAGCGGCCCAGTTGAGCAGTTCTTC
CASSLSGTSGPVEQFF
>TRBJ1-2|NA|NA|TRBV30
TGTGCCTGGAGTCTATCCCACGAAGGGGGGGGCACCTTC
CAWSLSHEGGGTF
>TRBJ2-3|NA|TRBD1|TRBV5-8
TGTGCCAGCAGCTTCAGGGGGCGTACAGATACGCAGTATTTT
CASSFRGRTDTQYF
>TRBJ2-2|NA|TRBD1|TRBV29-1
TGCAGCGTTGGCCGGACAGGGAACACCGGGGAGCTGTTTTTT
CSVGRTGNTGELFF
>TRBJ2-2|NA|NA|TRBV11-3
TGTGCCAGCAGCTCCTTGACTAGTACGAACACCGGGGAGCTGTTTTTT
CASSSLTSTNTGELFF
>TRBJ2-2|NA|NA|TRBV5-1
TGCGCCAGCAGCTTGGTGGTGGCGGAGGACACCGGGGAGCTGTTTTTT
CASSLVVAEDTGELFF
>TRBJ2-3|NA|NA|TRBV29-1
TGCAGCGTCCGACAGGTGCTTAGCACAGATACGCAGTATTTT
CSVRQVLSTDTQYF
>TRBJ2-1|NA|TRBD1|TRBV30
TGTGCCTGGAGTGTGGGGACAGGAAACTACAATGAGCAGTTCTTC
CAWSVGTGNYNEQFF
>TRBJ1-4|NA|NA|TRBV5-1
TGCGCCAGCAGCGCCAGGGCGCCCCATGAAAAACTGTTTTTT
CASSARAPHEKLFF
>TRBJ1-2|many|TRBD1|TRBV6-5
TGTGCCAGCAGCCGACAGGGAGCCCTCCCCTACACCTTC
CASSRQGALPYTF
>TRBJ2-1|NA|TRBD2|TRBV5-1
TGCGCCAGCAGCCCGAACCCTAGCGGGGTGGGGCAGTTCTTC
CASSPNPSGVGQFF
>TRBJ1-5|NA|TRBD1|TRBV19
TGTGCCAGTAGCGGACAGGGGTTTGGCAATCAGCCCCAGCATTTT
CASSGQGFGNQPQHF
>TRBJ2-3|many|NA|TRBV6-5
TGTGCCAGCAGTTCTTGGAGCCTAGAAGATACGCAGTATTTT
CASSSWSLEDTQYF
>TRBJ1-2|NA|NA|TRBV20-1
TGCACTTCTACTCCCACCCGGGGCTACACCTTC
CTSTPTRGYTF